What follows are 10 T cell receptor beta chains derived from one specimen sequenced in a study of CD8 T cells in ankylosing spondylitis. TCRdb reprocessed the 5' RACE reads via MiXCR and lists one record per CDR3 protein. This sample carries some 140,000 distinct CDR3 sequences, roughly 8.3% of them seen once, and the ten largest clones take roughly 8%. The specimen was synovial fluid, either unsorted or a sorted T cell fraction (not recorded which). The source is a male donor with ankylosing spondylitis.

This clonotype has at least ten counts. The chain has TRBV19 and TRBJ2-3, with TRBD2 identical over 7 bases. CDR1 LNHDA and CDR2 SQIVND come from the germline V gene (reference sequence). The CDR3 length is 12 residues. Trimming at V came to 3 bases and at J to 7 bases, leaving 1 base not matched to a gene. This CDR3 reads CASSIGGNTQYF. Written as DNA, the CDR3 is TGTGCCAGTAGTATCGGGGGGAATACGCAGTATTTT.

The chain has TRBV28 and TRBJ2-1; 10 bases are shared with TRBD2. CDR1 and CDR2 from the germline V gene are MDHEN and SYDVKM. The CDR3 has 16 residues. With V trimmed by 3 bases and J by 6 bases, 8 bases remained unmatched. Written as DNA, the CDR3 is TGTGCCAGCAGTTTCGGAAGCGGGGGGGGCGGCAATGAGCAGTTCTTC. Its protein product is CASSFGSGGGGNEQFF. The full variable domain, with the rest looked up from reference TRBV28 and TRBJ2-1, is DVKVTQSSRYLVKRTGEKVFLECVQDMDHENMFWYRQDPGLGLRLIYFSYDVKMKEKGDIPEGYSVSREKKERFSLILESASTNQTSMYLCASSFGSGGGGNEQFFGPGTRLTVL.

The chain joins TRBV4-2 to TRBJ2-1; 10 positions agree with TRBD2. The CDR3 loop spans 14 amino acids. Germline V gene sequence: CDR1 LGHNA, CDR2 YNFKEQ. V shed 6 bases and J 9 bases; nucleotides not matched to a gene: 8. The CDR3 region has the DNA TGTGCCAGCAGTCGAGCGGGGGGGCAGGGTGAGCAGTTCTTC. This translates into CASSRAGGQGEQFF.

The genes are TRBV5-1 and TRBJ2-5; 8 bases line up with TRBD1. With 5 bases clipped from V and 1 base from J, the junction kept 7 bases outside the gene matches. In germline, CDR1 is SGHRS, CDR2 YFSETQ. CDR3 size: 15 residues. The CDR3 protein is CASRQGTGTQETQYF. The CDR3 DNA sequence: TGCGCCAGCAGACAAGGGACAGGCACCCAAGAGACCCAGTACTTC.

On this clonotype itself: Given a much more abundant clone one base away, this may be a read error. The V call is TRBV20-1, the J call TRBJ2-5, with 7 bases matching TRBD1. The CDR3 has 14 amino acids. The V gene's germline CDR1 is DFQATT and CDR2 SNEGSKA (reference sequence). V shed 5 bases and J 7 bases; nucleotides not matched to a gene: 13. The CDR3 DNA follows: TGCAGTGCTCAAAGCACGACAGGGATAGCGACCCAGTACTTC. Translated: CSAQSTTGIATQYF.

CDR3 nucleotide sequence: TGCAGTGCTAGAGCGGGGGCAGCTCAAGAGACCCAGTACTTC. Translating it yields CSARAGAAQETQYF. The chain links TRBV20-1 to TRBJ2-5, with D perhaps given as TRBD1 or TRBD2 (6 bases each). This CDR3 comprises 14 residues. Germline V lookup: CDR1 DFQATT, CDR2 SNEGSKA (reference sequence). Trimming removed 1 base from V and 2 bases from J, with 11 bases in between.

The sample holds a few counts of this clonotype. This chain joins TRBV5-5 and TRBJ1-2; no definite D call. Looked up from germline, CDR1 is SGHKS and CDR2 is YYEKEE (reference sequence). The CDR3 spans 14 residues. Trimming removed 4 bases from V and 1 base from J, with 11 bases in between. CDR3 nucleotide sequence: TGTGCCAGCAGCACCCCAACCGATAACTATGGCTACACCTTC. As protein: CASSTPTDNYGYTF.

This clonotype was seen many times. The chain uses TRBV18 and TRBJ2-5; D not certain. Germline CDR1 and CDR2: KGHSH and LQKENI. The CDR3 is 12 residues long. Trimming removed 6 bases from V and 1 base from J, with 6 bases in between. CDR3 DNA sequence: TGTGCCAGCTCCCGTGCCCAAGAGACCCAGTACTTC. This codes for CASSRAQETQYF.

The chain is built from TRBV3-1 and TRBJ1-1; D gene unclear. The germline gives CDR1 LGHDT, CDR2 YNNKEL (reference sequence). The CDR3 runs to 14 residues. With 0 bases removed from V and 6 bases from J, the gap between germline ends came to 11 bases. The CDR3 here is CASSQEGWASEAFF. The CDR3 DNA is TGTGCCAGCAGCCAAGAAGGGTGGGCGTCTGAAGCTTTCTTT.

This clonotype was observed a few times. This rearrangement joins TRBV5-5 to TRBJ2-7; TRBD2 might be the D (5 bases). Germline V gene lookup returns CDR1 SGHKS and CDR2 YYEKEE (reference sequence). This CDR3 region has 15 residues. Trimming took off 3 bases at V and 9 bases at J, with 22 bases between the two ends. The CDR3 DNA sequence: TGTGCCAGCAGCTCCCCCGCCGACACCCTCGGGGTGCAGTACTTC. Translating gives CASSSPADTLGVQYF.